This record looks at one T cell receptor beta chain sequence and its context. No antigen is known for it. This entry is derived from a study of cytomegalovirus exposure and HLA in healthy donors. Study results and caveats: Across HLA loci, a later analysis found differing TCR association rates, with DRB1 most and HLA-C fewest. Productive rates of about 90% or about 30% were seen for most TCR beta V segments in an earlier analysis. There was a cluster of highly shared sequence variants that was likely a sequencing artifact.

In germline, CDR1 is SGHRS, CDR2 YFSETQ. V was cut by 0 bases and J by 7 bases, with 20 bases left in between. The CDR3 covers 17 residues. Primers for the PCR totalled 60 Vbeta and 13 Jbeta. Clones were sequenced by immunoSEQ multiplex PCR, and TCRdb holds only the in-frame ones, with some missing. Among some 89,000 clones, just over 70% were seen once, and the ten largest hold under 10%. The source is a man aged 55 to 69 in good health and CMV-seronegative. Sequencing was carried out using PBMCs. The chain couples TRBV5-1 to TRBJ2-1; tentative D call: TRBD2 (6 bases). The CDR3 loop reads CASSLVIVGDRGNEQFF. CDR3 sequence (DNA): TGCGCCAGCAGCTTGGTTATAGTAGGGGATCGGGGGAATGAGCAGTTCTTC.